A selection of T cell receptor beta chains follows, all from one sample in a study of blood T cell repertoires in COVID-19. This table comes from immunoSEQ multiplex PCR, and its TCRdb copy is limited to in-frame clones, with some not included. The sample yields 150,000 to 200,000 clones, about nine tenths seen once. The sample taken for sequencing was peripheral blood. Receptors originate from a man aged 18 to 29 who had recovered from COVID-19. CDR3s include the opening cysteine and the closing phenylalanine or tryptophan. The D gene is left open where the match is weak. Size is stated for part of the rows, as once, few or many counts, or as a class when the clone is expanded.

clone_size: -; j_call: TRBJ2-2; v_call: TRBV5-1; d_call: TRBD1; cdr3_length: 15; cdr3_aa: CASSLVQGNTGELFF; cdr3_nt: TGCGCCAGCAGCTTGGTACAGGGGAACACCGGGGAGTTGTTTTTT
clone_size: -; j_call: TRBJ1-3; v_call: TRBV28; d_call: -; cdr3_length: 16; cdr3_aa: CASSLSGRGSGNTIYF; cdr3_nt: TGTGCCAGCAGTTTATCAGGACGAGGGAGTGGAAACACCATATATTTT
clone_size: -; j_call: TRBJ2-1; v_call: TRBV6-2/TRBV6-3; d_call: TRBD2; cdr3_length: 17; cdr3_aa: CASSYRPRSKRDDEQFF; cdr3_nt: TGTGCCAGCAGTTACCGCCCTCGATCTAAGCGGGACGATGAGCAGTTCTTC
clone_size: -; j_call: TRBJ2-1; v_call: TRBV4-3; d_call: TRBD2; cdr3_length: 16; cdr3_aa: CASSQVGLAGEVEQFF; cdr3_nt: TGCGCCAGCAGCCAAGTCGGGTTAGCGGGAGAAGTTGAGCAGTTCTTC
clone_size: -; j_call: TRBJ1-5; v_call: TRBV12-3/TRBV12-4; d_call: -; cdr3_length: 12; cdr3_aa: CASSFYGQPQHF; cdr3_nt: TGTGCCAGCAGTTTTTACGGTCAGCCCCAGCATTTT
clone_size: -; j_call: TRBJ2-1; v_call: TRBV30; d_call: -; cdr3_length: 14; cdr3_aa: CAWSLVTPYNEQFF; cdr3_nt: TGTGCCTGGAGCCTAGTTACCCCCTACAATGAGCAGTTCTTC
clone_size: -; j_call: TRBJ2-5; v_call: TRBV5-6; d_call: -; cdr3_length: 14; cdr3_aa: CASSPQGWGETQYF; cdr3_nt: TGTGCCAGCAGCCCTCAGGGTTGGGGAGAGACCCAGTACTTC
clone_size: -; j_call: TRBJ2-7; v_call: TRBV5-5; d_call: -; cdr3_length: 17; cdr3_aa: CASSLVGGTVTDYEQYF; cdr3_nt: TGTGCCAGCAGCTTGGTAGGCGGGACAGTCACAGACTACGAGCAGTACTTC
clone_size: -; j_call: TRBJ1-2; v_call: TRBV3-1/TRBV3-2; d_call: -; cdr3_length: 9; cdr3_aa: CASSLRFIF; cdr3_nt: TGTGCCAGCAGCCTACGGTTTATCTTC
clone_size: -; j_call: TRBJ2-7; v_call: TRBV6-5; d_call: TRBD2; cdr3_length: 15; cdr3_aa: CASSYSAGGQYEQYF; cdr3_nt: TGTGCCAGCAGTTACTCGGCGGGAGGGCAATACGAGCAGTACTTC
clone_size: once; j_call: TRBJ2-7; v_call: TRBV29-1; d_call: TRBD1; cdr3_length: 15; cdr3_aa: CSVTSWTGSSYEQYF; cdr3_nt: TGCAGCGTTACATCTTGGACAGGTAGCTCCTACGAGCAGTACTTC
clone_size: -; j_call: TRBJ1-5; v_call: TRBV7-9; d_call: TRBD1; cdr3_length: 15; cdr3_aa: CASSSSRTGDQPQHF; cdr3_nt: TGTGCCAGCAGCTCTAGTAGGACAGGGGATCAGCCCCAGCATTTT
clone_size: -; j_call: TRBJ2-2; v_call: TRBV11-2; d_call: -; cdr3_length: 18; cdr3_aa: CASSWRAGAAANTGELFF; cdr3_nt: TGTGCCAGCAGCTGGAGGGCTGGGGCGGCCGCGAACACCGGGGAGCTGTTTTTT
clone_size: -; j_call: TRBJ1-1; v_call: TRBV5-1; d_call: TRBD1; cdr3_length: 12; cdr3_aa: CASSWTGPEAFF; cdr3_nt: TGCGCCAGCAGCTGGACAGGGCCCGAAGCTTTCTTT
clone_size: -; j_call: TRBJ2-1; v_call: TRBV7-3; d_call: -; cdr3_length: 12; cdr3_aa: CASSLSLGEQFF; cdr3_nt: TGTGCCAGCAGCTTAAGTCTTGGCGAGCAGTTCTTC
clone_size: -; j_call: TRBJ2-1; v_call: TRBV5-4; d_call: TRBD2; cdr3_length: 15; cdr3_aa: CASTWGGRVDNEQFF; cdr3_nt: TGTGCCAGCACCTGGGGCGGGAGGGTCGATAATGAGCAGTTCTTC